The 20 T cell receptor beta chains below come from one sample, sequenced in a study of CD8 T cells in Susac syndrome (dated by TCRdb to about 2019). Libraries were constructed by the immunoSEQ multiplex PCR assay. RNA was extracted using the RNeasy kit, and roughly 0.5 to 1 ug of the RNA was reverse transcribed with random hexamers. Clones were called with MiXCR by TCRdb after fastp trimmed the public reads at Q25, and only in-frame beta chains were retained. Rows matching on CDR3 protein sequence are summarized as one entry with the most common DNA and genes. The sample table holds roughly 190,000 distinct CDR3 sequences, of which approximately 95% were seen once. The ten largest clones represent about 0.17% of the sample. Sequenced: CD8+ T cells from PBMCs. The origin of the receptors is a human donor with Susac syndrome.

This chain links TRBV23-1 with TRBJ2-7, with TRBD1 matching 7 bases. Being an ORF, TRBV23-1 has a function that is uncertain. The CDR3 sequence is 14 residues long. After removal of 7 bases from V and 0 bases from J, the junction contained 6 bases not matched to a gene. CDR3 sequence: CASKLPGGSYEQYF. CDR3 DNA: TGCGCCAGCAAGCTGCCAGGGGGCTCCTACGAGCAGTACTTC.

On this clonotype: At one boundary the junction diverges from the germline segment, which might be a read error. The CDR3 loop is CASSLTGMGTDTQYF. In DNA form, the CDR3 reads TGTGCTAGCAGCTTGACAGGGATGGGCACAGATACGCAGTATTTT. This chain links TRBV7-7 with TRBJ2-3; 7 bases are shared with TRBD1. Germline V lookup: CDR1 SSHAT, CDR2 FNYEAQ (reference sequence). The CDR3 has 15 amino acids.

The rearrangement uses TRBV6-5 and TRBJ2-3, with D possibly called TRBD1 or TRBD2 (5 bases each). With 2 bases removed from V and 4 bases from J, the gap between germline ends came to 7 bases. The CDR3 length is 13 residues. Germline V gene data show CDR1 as MNHEY and CDR2 as SVGAGI. As DNA, the CDR3 is TGTGCCAGCAGTTACCAGGGACCAGATACGCAGTATTTT. Protein product: CASSYQGPDTQYF.

The CDR3: CASSVGDSGNEQFF. DNA of the CDR3: TGTGCCAGCAGCGTAGGGGACAGTGGGAATGAGCAGTTCTTC. This rearrangement joins TRBV9 to TRBJ2-1; 7 bases line up with TRBD1. The CDR3 totals 14 residues. After removal of 0 bases from V and 7 bases from J, the junction contained 4 bases not matched to a gene. Germline values: CDR1 SGDLS, CDR2 YYNGEE.

This clonotype occurred once. The chain combines TRBV5-4 with TRBJ1-6; 7 bases are shared with TRBD1. Germline V gene sequence: CDR1 SGHNT, CDR2 YYREEE (reference sequence). J gave up 5 bases and V 3 bases, and 5 bases lay outside the gene matches. The CDR3 runs 15 residues. The chain's CDR3 is CASSSTGQHNSPLHF. The CDR3 DNA is TGTGCCAGCAGCTCTACGGGACAGCATAATTCACCCCTCCACTTT.

J is TRBJ1-4 and V is TRBV5-1; D remains ambiguous. Germline V gene data show CDR1 as SGHRS and CDR2 as YFSETQ. V was trimmed by 0 bases and J by 4 bases, leaving 7 bases between them. This CDR3 comprises 14 residues. DNA for the CDR3: TGCGCCAGCAGCTTGGAAAATATTAATGAAAAACTGTTTTTT. It is translated as CASSLENINEKLFF.

The genes are TRBV4-1 and TRBJ2-1; the D is unclear. The CDR3 is 15 amino acids. V lost 0 bases to trimming and J lost 6 bases, with 12 bases between them. Germline CDR1 and CDR2: MGHRA and YSYEKL. The CDR3 spells CASSQDVGSRNEQFF. CDR3 bases: TGCGCCAGCAGCCAAGATGTGGGATCGCGCAATGAGCAGTTCTTC.

The rearrangement links TRBV20-1 to TRBJ2-1; D not resolved. Looked up from germline, CDR1 is DFQATT and CDR2 is SNEGSKA (reference sequence). V lost 8 bases to trimming and J lost 6 bases, with 11 bases between them. The CDR3 sequence is 11 residues long. Written as DNA, the CDR3 is TGCAGTCCAAGAGGTCCCAATGAGCAGTTCTTC. As protein: CSPRGPNEQFF.

The rearrangement uses TRBV14 and TRBJ2-7; no clear D. The CDR3 has 12 residues. Per germline, CDR1 SGHDN and CDR2 FVKESK. V lost 3 bases to trimming and J lost 2 bases, with 5 bases between them. The CDR3 is CASSHAAYEQYF. Written as DNA, the CDR3 is TGTGCCAGCAGCCATGCGGCCTACGAGCAGTACTTC.

V and J are TRBV25-1 and TRBJ1-1, with 7 bases matching TRBD1. This CDR3 has 17 amino acids. V was clipped by 1 base and J by 0 bases; unmatched bases: 8. The germline gives CDR1 MGHDK, CDR2 SYGVNS. The CDR3 sequence is CASSELEGASLNTEAFF. CDR3 nucleotides: TGTGCCAGCAGTGAATTAGAGGGGGCGAGTTTGAACACTGAAGCTTTCTTT.

The V call is TRBV7-8, the J call TRBJ2-3, with TRBD2 identical over 7 bases. Trimming at V came to 0 bases and at J to 2 bases, leaving 5 bases not matched to a gene. CDR3 length: 16 residues. Germline CDR1 and CDR2: SGHVS and FQNEAQ. In DNA form, the CDR3 reads TGTGCCAGCAGCTTAGCGGGGGGGGTCGCCACAGATACGCAGTATTTT. Translating gives CASSLAGGVATDTQYF.

V and J are TRBV5-1 and TRBJ2-3; tentatively, D is TRBD2 (6 bases). CDR1 is SGHRS and CDR2 is YFSETQ in the germline V gene. This CDR3 comprises 15 residues. The ends were cut back, 5 bases at V and 0 bases at J, with 13 bases in the middle. The CDR3 DNA is TGCGCCAGCAGGCCTCCGGGGGTTAGCACAGATACGCAGTATTTT. Amino acids: CASRPPGVSTDTQYF. The full variable domain, in which reference TRBV5-1 and TRBJ2-3 provide the parts outside the CDR3, is KAGVTQTPRYLIKTRGQQVTLSCSPISGHRSVSWYQQTPGQGLQFLFEYFSETQRNKGNFPGRFSGRQFSNSRSEMNVSTLELGDSALYLCASRPPGVSTDTQYFGPGTRLTVL.

The V call is TRBV30, the J call TRBJ1-1; 9 bases map to TRBD1. Trimming cost V 7 bases and J 4 bases; bases outside gene matches: 10. CDR1 and CDR2 from the germline V gene are GTSNPN and SVGIG (reference sequence). This CDR3 comprises 14 residues. CDR3: CASTGPGQGTEAFF. The CDR3 nucleotides read TGTGCCTCAACCGGACCGGGACAGGGCACTGAAGCTTTCTTT.

The chain couples TRBV4-1 to TRBJ2-3; a weak D match, TRBD2 (6 bases). CDR3 size: 19 residues. V was shortened by 2 bases and J by 4 bases, with 25 bases between the two germline ends. The germline gives CDR1 MGHRA, CDR2 YSYEKL. The CDR3, as DNA: TGCGCCAGCAGCCAACCGGGGATGGGAGGCCTAGCTGTCGCAGATACGCAGTATTTT. It is translated as CASSQPGMGGLAVADTQYF.

The rearrangement joins TRBV7-9 to TRBJ2-3, with a possible D match to TRBD1 (7 bases). Trimming took 5 bases from V and 6 from J, leaving 15 bases between them. CDR3 size: 14 residues. In germline, CDR1 is SEHNR, CDR2 FQNEAQ (reference sequence). CDR3 residues: CASSLPRGVDTQYF. DNA of the CDR3: TGTGCCAGCAGCCTCCCCAGGGGGGTGGATACGCAGTATTTT.

The chain is built from TRBV13 and TRBJ1-2, with D possibly TRBD1 on 6 matching bases. The CDR3 has 16 amino acids. Trimming removed 1 base from V and 6 bases from J, with 18 bases in between. Germline loops: CDR1 PRHDT, CDR2 FYEKMQ (reference sequence). CDR3 in amino acids: CASSLDIDRLINGYTF. CDR3 nucleotides: TGTGCCAGCAGCTTAGACATCGACAGGTTGATTAATGGCTACACCTTC. The variable domain in full, completed from reference TRBV13 and TRBJ1-2, reads AAGVIQSPRHLIKEKRETATLKCYPIPRHDTVYWYQQGPGQDPQFLISFYEKMQSDKGSIPDRFSAQQFSDYHSELNMSSLELGDSALYFCASSLDIDRLINGYTFGSGTRLTVV.

The chain is built from TRBV5-8 and TRBJ2-5; no clear D gene. V dropped 1 base and J dropped 0 bases, with 4 bases sitting between them. The CDR3 length is 13 residues. Looked up from germline, CDR1 is SGHTS and CDR2 is YDEGEE. The CDR3 protein is CASSLSYQETQYF. The CDR3 DNA reads TGTGCCAGCAGCTTGTCTTACCAAGAGACCCAGTACTTC.

The sample holds one count of this clonotype. This chain joins TRBV20-1 and TRBJ2-5; the match to TRBD2 covers 11 bases. Unmatched junction bases numbered 11, after V lost 3 bases and J lost 5 bases. Germline V gives CDR1 DFQATT, CDR2 SNEGSKA (reference sequence). The CDR3 covers 16 residues. This CDR3 is CSASSDLAGGWETQYF. Written as DNA, the CDR3 is TGCAGTGCTAGCAGCGACCTAGCGGGGGGATGGGAGACCCAGTACTTC.

This CDR3 is CSARGLAGGTNTGELFF. In DNA, the CDR3 is TGCAGTGCTAGGGGACTAGCGGGGGGAACAAACACCGGGGAGCTGTTTTTT. The V gene is TRBV20-1, the J gene TRBJ2-2, with 15 bases matching TRBD2. Trimming removed 3 bases from V and 2 bases from J; junction bases left unmatched: 4. The CDR3 totals 17 residues. Germline V gene data show CDR1 as DFQATT and CDR2 as SNEGSKA (reference sequence).

V usage is TRBV2 and J usage is TRBJ2-1; D might be TRBD2 (6 bases). The CDR3 contains 16 residues. The germline V and J ends were trimmed by 3 bases and 2 bases, with 14 bases remaining between them. The V gene's germline CDR1 is SNHLY and CDR2 FYNNEI. CDR3 in DNA: TGTGCCAGCAGTGAGAGAGGGCGGGAACCCTACAATGAGCAGTTCTTC. Its protein product is CASSERGREPYNEQFF.